The clone carrying this T cell receptor (beta chain) was counted a few times. The data originate from a study of early T cells in non-severe SARS-CoV-2 infection. V dropped 0 bases and J dropped 2; count of bases not matched to a gene: 5. Per the germline V gene, CDR1 is LNHNV and CDR2 is YYDKDF (reference sequence). The CDR3 loop spans 16 amino acids. MiXCR, run by TCRdb on the 5' RACE reads, gives a single entry per CDR3 protein. The sample lists over 90,000 distinct CDR3 sequences, approximately 12% seen once, with 4.4% in the top ten. The chain joins TRBV15 to TRBJ2-5; TRBD2 matches at 8 bases. The receptor comes from an adult who was a healthcare worker with PCR-confirmed SARS-CoV-2 infection or an uninfected control (not recorded which). The sample in question was whole blood, obtained at baseline. The CDR3 DNA sequence: TGTGCCACCAGCAGAGACGCGCGGGAGGTACAAGAGACCCAGTACTTC. The encoded protein is CATSRDAREVQETQYF. Together with reference TRBV15 and TRBJ2-5, the CDR3 gives the full variable domain: DAMVIQNPRYQVTQFGKPVTLSCSQTLNHNVMYWYQQKSSQAPKLLFHYYDKDFNNEADTPDNFQSRRPNTSFCFLDIRSPGLGDTAMYLCATSRDAREVQETQYFGPGTRLLVL.